The T cell receptor beta chain described here comes from a study of T cells in Graves' hyperthyroidism and ophthalmopathy. There are many counts of this clonotype. Amplified TCR beta CDR3 regions came from RNA transcripts. The HTBI set primed first-round TCR CDR3 RT-PCR. MiXCR, run by TCRdb on the multiplex PCR reads, gives a single entry per CDR3 protein. The sample has about 640,000 distinct CDR3 sequences, more than 14% seen once. Patients having uncontrolled infection, another autoimmune disease, pregnancy or lactation were not included. Clinical symptoms, serum thyroxine, TRAb, thyroid ultrasound and orbital computed tomography informed diagnoses. The authors obtained PBMCs from about 9.5 ml of fresh peripheral blood. Germline values: CDR1 MNHEY, CDR2 SMNVEV (reference sequence). The CDR3 is 16 residues long. J was trimmed by 3 bases and V by 6 bases; bases with no gene match: 8.

The chain joins TRBV27 to TRBJ2-1; 10 positions match TRBD2. This TCR was sampled from a woman in her fifties or sixties with Graves' ophthalmopathy. The specimen sequenced was blood. CDR3: CASSHQLAGYYNEQFF. CDR3 nucleotide sequence: TGTGCCAGCAGCCATCAACTAGCGGGATACTACAATGAGCAGTTCTTC.